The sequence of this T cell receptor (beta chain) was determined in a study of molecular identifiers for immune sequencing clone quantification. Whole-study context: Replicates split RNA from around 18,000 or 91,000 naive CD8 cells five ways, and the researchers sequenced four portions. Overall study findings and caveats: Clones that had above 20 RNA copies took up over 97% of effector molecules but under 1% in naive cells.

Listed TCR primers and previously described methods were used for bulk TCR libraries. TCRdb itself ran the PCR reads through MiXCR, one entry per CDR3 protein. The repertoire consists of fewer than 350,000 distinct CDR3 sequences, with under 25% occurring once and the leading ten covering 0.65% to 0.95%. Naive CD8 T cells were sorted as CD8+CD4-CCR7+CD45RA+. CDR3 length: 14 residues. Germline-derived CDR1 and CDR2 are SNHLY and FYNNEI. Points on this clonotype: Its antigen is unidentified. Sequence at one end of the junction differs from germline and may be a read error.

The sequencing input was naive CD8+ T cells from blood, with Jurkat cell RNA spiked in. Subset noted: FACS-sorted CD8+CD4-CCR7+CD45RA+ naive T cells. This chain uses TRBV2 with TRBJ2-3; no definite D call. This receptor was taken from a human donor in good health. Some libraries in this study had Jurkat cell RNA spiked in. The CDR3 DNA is TGTGCCTTCCCAGGTCTGCGCTTGGCAGATGCGCAGTATTTT. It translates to CAFPGLRLADAQYF.